The 21 T cell receptor beta chains below all came from one sample that was sequenced in a study of identical twins. TCRdb called the 5' RACE reads again in MiXCR, with one record for every CDR3 protein. The table includes a few hundred thousand distinct CDR3 sequences, roughly 9.7% detected once. Another study also made use of these data, one on yellow fever vaccine responses in identical twins.

The sample comprised CD8+ T cells sorted from blood. The source of these receptors is a woman aged 18 to 35 in good health.

This clonotype was recorded many times. The J gene is TRBJ2-1, the V gene TRBV27; the match to TRBD1 covers 9 bases. The CDR3 spans 15 residues. V shed 6 bases, J shed 3 bases, and the junction held 6 bases outside the gene matches. CDR1 is MNHEY and CDR2 is SMNVEV in the germline V gene (reference sequence). The CDR3 DNA follows: TGTGCCAGCAGAACTACAGGGGGCGTCTACAATGAGCAGTTCTTC. Its protein is CASRTTGGVYNEQFF.

This clonotype was counted ten times or more. The rearrangement links TRBV12-3 or TRBV12-4 to TRBJ2-1; D uncertain. CDR3 size: 13 residues. The V and J ends lost 1 base and 15 bases respectively, with 16 bases between them. In DNA, the CDR3 is TGTGCCAGCAGTTTAGGTTTCGCCCTACTGGGGTTCTTC. Its protein is CASSLGFALLGFF.

This clonotype was recorded a few times. This chain connects TRBV2 to TRBJ1-6, with D unresolved. The V gene lost 6 bases and the J gene lost 8 bases, with 2 bases spanning the gap. Germline CDR1 SNHLY, CDR2 FYNNEI. The CDR3 runs to 10 residues. The CDR3 bases are TGTGCCAGCAGGGATTCACCCCTCCACTTT. Its translation is CASRDSPLHF.

CDR3 loop: CASSLTVGEQYF. In nucleotides, the CDR3 is TGTGCCAGCAGCTTAACGGTCGGCGAGCAGTACTTC. The chain recombines TRBV7-3 with TRBJ2-7; D is unclear. Germline CDR1 is SGHTA and CDR2 is FQGTGA. The CDR3 has 12 residues. Trimming pared 0 bases from V and 6 bases from J, leaving 6 bases between.

This clonotype occurred many times. The rearrangement uses TRBV27 and TRBJ2-7, with D possibly matching TRBD1 (6 bases). The V gene lost 4 bases and the J gene lost 3 bases, with 13 bases spanning the gap. Per germline, CDR1 MNHEY and CDR2 SMNVEV (reference sequence). This CDR3 comprises 14 residues. The CDR3 reads CASSSRQGHYEQYF. CDR3 bases: TGTGCCAGCAGTTCCCGGCAGGGACACTACGAGCAGTACTTC.

The table lists this clonotype with a few counts. The chain couples TRBV2 to TRBJ1-3, with TRBD1 as a possible D gene (5 bases). CDR1 is SNHLY, CDR2 FYNNEI, per germline. The CDR3 sequence is 16 residues long. The V and J ends lost 7 bases and 0 bases respectively, with 16 bases between them. The chain's CDR3 is CASNTDRGSSGNTIYF. The CDR3 nucleotides read TGTGCCAGCAATACTGACAGAGGGAGCTCTGGAAACACCATATATTTT.

In its sample, this clonotype was seen many times. V usage is TRBV6-4 and J usage is TRBJ1-2, with D hard to call. This CDR3 comprises 13 residues. Looked up from germline, CDR1 is MRHNA and CDR2 is SNTAGT. Trimming removed 2 bases from V and 8 bases from J, with 12 bases in between. The CDR3 is CASSDGSAGGYTF. CDR3 DNA sequence: TGTGCCAGCAGTGACGGGTCAGCAGGAGGCTACACCTTC.

There are many counts of this clonotype. The gene calls are TRBV11-2 and TRBJ2-3; the D is unclear. The CDR3 sequence is 12 residues long. V was cut by 1 base and J by 5 bases, with 4 bases left in between. CDR1 and CDR2 from the germline V gene are SGHAT and FQNNGV. The CDR3 DNA sequence: TGTGCCAGCAGCTTAGCAGGAGATACGCAGTATTTT. Its translation is CASSLAGDTQYF. Combining the CDR3 with reference TRBV11-2 and TRBJ2-3 gives the whole variable domain EAGVAQSPRYKIIEKRQSVAFWCNPISGHATLYWYQQILGQGPKLLIQFQNNGVVDDSQLPKDRFSAERLKGVDSTLKIQPAKLEDSAVYLCASSLAGDTQYFGPGTRLTVL.

This clonotype showed up just a few times. V and J are TRBV20-1 and TRBJ2-1; 8 bases fit TRBD2. The CDR3 length is 15 residues. V shed 5 bases and J 2 bases; nucleotides not matched to a gene: 8. Looked up from germline, CDR1 is DFQATT and CDR2 is SNEGSKA (reference sequence). CDR3 residues: CSAYLGTSAYNEQFF. Here the CDR3 DNA reads TGCAGTGCTTATCTCGGGACTAGTGCCTACAATGAGCAGTTCTTC.

The rearrangement joins TRBV4-2 to TRBJ2-6, with 10 positions matching TRBD2. The CDR3 is 17 amino acids. Trimming took 5 bases from V and 2 from J; bases not matched to a gene: 6. CDR1 is LGHNA, CDR2 YNFKEQ, per germline. CDR3 in amino acids: CASSSSGSWAGANVLTF. CDR3 DNA sequence: TGTGCCAGCAGCTCTAGCGGGAGTTGGGCTGGGGCCAACGTCCTGACTTTC.

CDR3 sequence: CASGTGRLAQETQYF. Written as DNA, the CDR3 is TGTGCCAGCGGCACTGGCCGCCTTGCCCAAGAGACCCAGTACTTC. The genes are TRBV6-1 and TRBJ2-5; D gene unclear. V was clipped by 8 bases and J by 1 base, with 17 bases between them. The CDR3 is 15 residues long. The germline CDR1 and CDR2 sequences are MNHNS and SASEGT.

This clonotype was counted a few times. The rearrangement joins TRBV27 to TRBJ2-1, with 10 nucleotides matching TRBD1. This CDR3 region has 17 residues. From germline, CDR1 is MNHEY and CDR2 SMNVEV (reference sequence). Trimming at V came to 1 base and at J to 4 bases, leaving 7 bases not matched to a gene. The CDR3 region is CASSLWGQGQGYNEQFF. In DNA, the CDR3 is TGTGCCAGCAGTTTATGGGGACAGGGGCAGGGTTACAATGAGCAGTTCTTC.

V usage is TRBV12-3 or TRBV12-4 and J usage is TRBJ2-7; D unresolved. The CDR3 is 14 amino acids. The V and J ends lost 7 bases and 2 bases respectively, with 15 bases between them. This CDR3 is CASTVSGRTYEQYF. The DNA for the CDR3 is TGTGCCAGCACCGTCTCGGGCCGGACCTACGAGCAGTACTTC.

This clonotype was seen more than once but under ten times. This sequence joins TRBV30 and TRBJ2-1; a possible D gene is TRBD1 (6 bases). V was cut by 7 bases and J by 6 bases, with 13 bases left in between. This CDR3 is 12 amino acids long. The germline gives CDR1 GTSNPN, CDR2 SVGIG (reference sequence). CDR3 DNA: TGTGCCTCAGGGTTGGGGGCCAATGAGCAGTTCTTC. This encodes CASGLGANEQFF.

In this sample, this clonotype turned up once. The chain employs TRBV7-3 and TRBJ2-1; tentative D call: TRBD2 (6 bases). Germline values: CDR1 SGHTA, CDR2 FQGTGA. Deletions cut 5 bases from V and 12 bases from J, with 17 bases between. The CDR3 consists of 13 residues. The CDR3 DNA follows: TGTGCCAGCAGCCCCTTTGATGCGGGGCCGCAGTTCTTC. Its protein is CASSPFDAGPQFF.

Ten or more counts support this clonotype. The chain joins TRBV27 to TRBJ2-7, with 7 bases lining up with TRBD1. This CDR3 contains 13 residues. Germline CDR1 and CDR2: MNHEY and SMNVEV (reference sequence). V lost 7 bases to trimming and J lost 0 bases; unmatched junction nucleotides: 3. Here the CDR3 reads CASTGGSSYEQYF. CDR3 DNA sequence: TGTGCCAGCACAGGGGGTAGCTCCTACGAGCAGTACTTC.

This clonotype has ten or more counts. The chain carries TRBV7-9 and TRBJ2-1; 9 bases are shared with TRBD2. Germline V gene data show CDR1 as SEHNR and CDR2 as FQNEAQ (reference sequence). V gave up 0 bases and J gave up 2 bases; unmatched junction bases: 2. The CDR3 runs 16 residues. The CDR3 sequence: CASSLAGGGAYNEQFF. The CDR3 coding sequence is TGTGCCAGCAGCTTAGCCGGCGGGGGGGCCTACAATGAGCAGTTCTTC. Drawing the rest from reference TRBV7-9 and TRBJ2-1, the complete variable domain is DTGVSQNPRHKITKRGQNVTFRCDPISEHNRLYWYRQTLGQGPEFLTYFQNEAQLEKSRLLSDRFSAERPKGSFSTLEIQRTEQGDSAMYLCASSLAGGGAYNEQFFGPGTRLTVL.

This clonotype occurred many times. The junction departs from the called germline gene at one end, perhaps through a read error. V gene TRBV10-2 combines with J gene TRBJ2-3; D is perhaps TRBD1 or TRBD2 (6 bases each). The CDR3 totals 14 residues. The V gene's germline CDR1 is WSHSY and CDR2 SAAADI. The CDR3 DNA sequence: TGTGCCAGCAGCTTGAGGGGGGGCACAGATACGCAGTATTTT. It is translated as CASSLRGGTDTQYF.

CDR3 nucleotide sequence: TGCTCACAGGGAAGGTGGACCGGGGAGCTGTTTTTT. Its translation is CSQGRWTGELFF. This chain connects TRBV20-1 to TRBJ2-2; possibly TRBD1 for D (6 bases). Per the germline V gene, CDR1 is DFQATT and CDR2 is SNEGSKA (reference sequence). The CDR3 is made up of 12 amino acids.

This rearrangement joins TRBV27 to TRBJ2-7; D is unresolved. CDR3 size: 12 residues. Per germline, CDR1 MNHEY and CDR2 SMNVEV (reference sequence). The germline V and J ends were trimmed by 10 bases and 2 bases, with 12 bases remaining between them. This CDR3 reads CATRGGTYEQYF. In DNA, the CDR3 is TGTGCCACCAGAGGTGGAACCTACGAGCAGTACTTC.

This clonotype has a count of ten or more. The chain employs TRBV5-1 and TRBJ2-1; tentatively, D is TRBD1 (5 bases). Germline assignment: CDR1 SGHRS and CDR2 YFSETQ. The CDR3 length is 17 residues. V was pared by 0 bases and J by 7 bases, with 20 bases between. The CDR3 is CASSLVEGVLVGNEQFF. The CDR3 nucleotides read TGCGCCAGCAGCTTGGTTGAAGGGGTCTTAGTTGGGAATGAGCAGTTCTTC.